Detailed here is one T cell receptor beta chain. The antigen remains unidentified. The ends were cut back, 10 bases at V and 3 bases at J, with 19 bases in the middle. The CDR3 extends over 15 amino acids. CDR1 and CDR2 from the germline V gene are MRHNA and SNTAGT. These data come from a study of T cell responses to AZD1222 COVID-19 vaccine. Study-level results: Most donors were white British and more were female, and clonal diversity was possibly underestimated. Variant regions that are unmutated are reportedly the target of nearly half of spike-specific TCRs. At study baseline, merely five or six AZD1222 recipients were seropositive. Two doses of AZD1222 preceded a rise in Spike-specific TCR breadth and depth.

Repertoires were generated with immunoSEQ multiplex PCR, while TCRdb's copy carries only in-frame clones and drops some. The top ten hold about 7.9% of the sample, which has 100,000 to 150,000 clones, around 85% seen once. Sequencing was performed on peripheral blood, taken 28 days after the second dose of the MenACWY control vaccine. The receptor's source is an adult who received the MenACWY meningococcal vaccine as a control. V and J are TRBV6-4 and TRBJ2-1; D unclear. CDR3 residues: CATARGTDLYNEQFF. The CDR3 DNA sequence: TGTGCCACCGCACGAGGAACCGACCTCTACAATGAGCAGTTCTTC.